This is a list of T cell receptor beta chains from one sample in a study of cytomegalovirus exposure and HLA in healthy donors. Clones were read by immunoSEQ multiplex PCR, and TCRdb kept only the in-frame ones, dropping some. Of around 200,000 clones listed, 79% are singletons. Source material: PBMCs. The receptors derive from a man aged 50-59 years in good health and CMV-seronegative. Both conserved end residues are part of each CDR3. A D gene is named only where the DNA matches it firmly. A row's size may be missing; if present it is once, few, many or a size class.

TRBJ2-1	TRBV19	TRBD1	NA	TGTGCCAGTAGTCGTGACAGGGATTTCAGCAATGAGCAGTTCTTC	CASSRDRDFSNEQFF
TRBJ1-4	TRBV19	NA	NA	TGTGCCAGTAGTGACCCCCGGGGGGTTAATGAAAAACTGTTTTTT	CASSDPRGVNEKLFF
TRBJ2-7	TRBV28	NA	once	TGTGCCAGCAGTTTACTCGGACAGCCATTTAGCTCCTACGAGCAGTACTTC	CASSLLGQPFSSYEQYF
TRBJ1-5	TRBV11-2	TRBD1	few	TGTGCCAGCAGCTTAGGAGTTGCACAGGGGAATCAGCCCCAGCATTTT	CASSLGVAQGNQPQHF
TRBJ2-3	TRBV7-9	NA	NA	TGTGCCAGCAGCCCGGGAACAGATACGCAGTATTTT	CASSPGTDTQYF
TRBJ2-2	TRBV28	TRBD1	NA	TGTGCCAGCAGTATCCGGACAGGGCAACCCGGGGAGCTGTTTTTT	CASSIRTGQPGELFF
TRBJ2-7	TRBV20-1	NA	NA	TGCAGTGCTGGACAACGGTACTTC	CSAGQRYF
TRBJ2-7	TRBV15	TRBD2	NA	TGTGCCACCAGCAGCAGCGGGGGCCTCCGGTACGAGCAGTACTTC	CATSSSGGLRYEQYF
TRBJ2-1	TRBV11-1	NA	NA	TGTGCCAGCAGCAAACCCGGGACTGGCAACAATGAGCAGTTCTTC	CASSKPGTGNNEQFF
TRBJ2-2	TRBV5-1	NA	NA	TGCGCCAGCAGCTTGGCCGGAGCGGTGCCCGGGGAGCTGTTTTTT	CASSLAGAVPGELFF
TRBJ2-1	TRBV7-9	NA	once	TGTGCCAGCAGCTTAGTTGGCGGGCGGTCCTACAATGAGCAGTTCTTC	CASSLVGGRSYNEQFF
TRBJ2-3	TRBV19	NA	NA	TGTGCCAGTAGTATGGGGCGCCAGGGGTTGGATACGCAGTATTTT	CASSMGRQGLDTQYF
TRBJ2-1	TRBV2	NA	NA	TGTGCCAGCAGGGATGGAGGGATGGTTGAGCAGTTCTTC	CASRDGGMVEQFF
TRBJ1-1	TRBV2	TRBD1	NA	TGTGCCAGCAGTGATCAAGACAGGGGGACGGAAGCTTTCTTT	CASSDQDRGTEAFF
TRBJ2-1	TRBV29-1	NA	few	TGCAGCGTTGAGGCGCGCCCTAGCTCCTACAATGAGCAGTTCTTC	CSVEARPSSYNEQFF
TRBJ2-3	TRBV4-1	NA	NA	TGCGCCAGCAGGAGCAGGGCCCCCACAGATACGCAGTATTTT	CASRSRAPTDTQYF
TRBJ1-1	TRBV10-2	NA	once	TGCGCCAGCAGAGCACCCGGGAGCACTGAAGCTTTCTTT	CASRAPGSTEAFF
TRBJ2-3	TRBV5-5	NA	NA	TGTGCCAGCAGCGTTACAGGGTTTTTGAATACGCAGTATTTT	CASSVTGFLNTQYF
TRBJ2-1	TRBV29-1	NA	NA	TGCAGCGTTGAAGCCCCTAGCCGAAATGAGCAGTTCTTC	CSVEAPSRNEQFF
TRBJ1-5	TRBV5-1	TRBD1	NA	TGCGCCAGCAGCTTGGGACAGGGGGCAGGCCAGCCCCAGCATTTT	CASSLGQGAGQPQHF
TRBJ2-7	TRBV5-4	TRBD2	few	TGTGCCAGCAGCCCCGGGACTAGCGGTACCTACGAGCAGTACTTC	CASSPGTSGTYEQYF
TRBJ1-5	TRBV7-2	NA	few	TGTGCCAGCAGCCCCCAGGGAGGTATAAGACAGCCCCAGCATTTT	CASSPQGGIRQPQHF
TRBJ2-3	TRBV14	NA	few	TGTGCCAGCAGCCAGGGCGGGATCGCCTTTTCTAGCACAGATACGCAGTATTTT	CASSQGGIAFSSTDTQYF
TRBJ2-7	TRBV6-5	TRBD1	once	TGTGCCAGCAGTTACTCGATACAGGGGAAAAACGAGCAGTACTTC	CASSYSIQGKNEQYF
TRBJ2-6	TRBV10-3	NA	NA	TGTGCCACCGATAAGCGTCCAGGACAGACCTCTGGGGCCAACGTCCTGACTTTC	CATDKRPGQTSGANVLTF
TRBJ2-7	TRBV5-8	NA	NA	TGTGCCAGCACCATAGAGGGTGTCCGGAACTACGAGCAGTACTTC	CASTIEGVRNYEQYF
TRBJ1-5	TRBV6-1	NA	NA	TGTGCCAGCAGTGAAAAAGGACAGAATAGCAATCAGCCCCAGCATTTT	CASSEKGQNSNQPQHF
TRBJ2-1	TRBV5-1	TRBD2	NA	TGCGCCAGCAGCCTACAGCGGGAGGGGGCTTACAATGAGCAGTTCTTC	CASSLQREGAYNEQFF
TRBJ2-1	TRBV5-4	TRBD2	few	TGTGCCAGCGGGGCTAGCGGGAGCTTTTGTCTGTTCTTC	CASGASGSFCLFF
TRBJ1-2	TRBV6-5	TRBD1	NA	TGTGCCAGCAGCAACGGACAGGGAAGGGTCTATGGCTACACCTTC	CASSNGQGRVYGYTF
TRBJ1-5	TRBV28	TRBD1	NA	TGTGCCAGCAGGAAGGGGGCAGGGAATCAGCCCCAGCATTTT	CASRKGAGNQPQHF
TRBJ2-7	TRBV6-5	NA	NA	TGTGCCAGCAGTTACTCTTTCAGTGGCTACGAGCAGTACTTC	CASSYSFSGYEQYF
TRBJ1-5	TRBV2	NA	NA	TGTGCCAGCAGTGAGTCAGGGTACAATCAGCCCCAGCATTTT	CASSESGYNQPQHF
TRBJ2-7	TRBV6-5	TRBD1	NA	TGTGCCAGCGGGACAGGGGCCTACGAGCAGTACTTC	CASGTGAYEQYF
TRBJ2-7	TRBV30	TRBD2	NA	TGTGCCTGGGACCTGGGACTAGCGGACGCCTACGAGCAGTACTTC	CAWDLGLADAYEQYF
TRBJ2-3	TRBV9	TRBD1	NA	TGTGCCAGCAGCCTCGGACAGGGGACTAGCACAGATACGCAGTATTTT	CASSLGQGTSTDTQYF
TRBJ2-5	TRBV5-1	NA	NA	TGCGCCAGCAGCTTGGTTGCAGTATCGGAGACCCAGTACTTC	CASSLVAVSETQYF
TRBJ2-1	TRBV29-1	NA	NA	TGCAGCGTTGAAGATCGACGGCGAGGCTCCTACAATGAGCAGTTCTTC	CSVEDRRRGSYNEQFF
TRBJ2-7	TRBV5-6	TRBD1	NA	TGTGCCAGCAGCACCACAGGGGATTACTCCTACGAGCAGTACTTC	CASSTTGDYSYEQYF
TRBJ2-7	TRBV6-1	NA	NA	TGTGCCAGCAGGAGAACTTCCTACGAGCAGTACTTC	CASRRTSYEQYF
TRBJ2-7	TRBV30	NA	NA	TGTGCCTGGAGTACCCCGGGACTCGACTACGAGCAGTACTTC	CAWSTPGLDYEQYF
TRBJ1-2	TRBV4-1	TRBD1	NA	TGCGCCAGCAGAAAAGGGGATGCCGGGACAGTCTCTGGCTACACCTTC	CASRKGDAGTVSGYTF
TRBJ1-2	TRBV5-6	NA	NA	TGTGCCAGCAGCTTGGGGGTCGGGGGTGGCTACACCTTC	CASSLGVGGGYTF
TRBJ2-3	TRBV7-2	NA	NA	TGTGCCAGCAGGTCCGGGGGTACAGATACGCAGTATTTT	CASRSGGTDTQYF
TRBJ2-5	TRBV6-1	TRBD2	NA	TGTGCCAGCACCCAGCGGGGGGCCCAAGAGACCCAGTACTTC	CASTQRGAQETQYF
TRBJ2-5	TRBV5-1	NA	NA	TGCGCCAGCAGTCGAGACCAAGAGACCCAGTACTTC	CASSRDQETQYF
TRBJ2-7	TRBV28	TRBD2	few	TGTGCCAGCAGTTCCCGTACTCCTGGCGGGGGCGAGCAGTACTTC	CASSSRTPGGGEQYF
TRBJ2-7	TRBV5-1	TRBD1	NA	TGCGCCAGCGCAGGCCGGACAGGGGGCTACGAGCAGTACTTC	CASAGRTGGYEQYF
TRBJ2-7	TRBV30	NA	NA	TGTGCCTGGAGCGAGTACGAGCAGTACTTC	CAWSEYEQYF
TRBJ2-1	TRBV9	TRBD2	NA	TGTGCCAGCAGCCTTCCGGGAGGGCCAGACAATGAGCAGTTCTTC	CASSLPGGPDNEQFF
TRBJ2-7	TRBV6-5	NA	NA	TGTGCCAGCAGTTACTCACGAGGGAGTTACGAGCAGTACTTC	CASSYSRGSYEQYF
TRBJ2-5	TRBV5-6	TRBD1	NA	TGTGCCAGCAGCATCCGGACAGGGGGCTTAGAGACCCAGTACTTC	CASSIRTGGLETQYF
TRBJ1-1	TRBV21-1	NA	NA	TGTGCCAGCAGCCTCAGGGTACCACCCGAGATGAACACTGAAGCTTTCTTT	CASSLRVPPEMNTEAFF